Detailed here is one TCR beta chain. Which antigen it targets is not known. Base qualities are not provided; no much larger clone lies one nucleotide away. TCRbeta CDR3 regions were amplified from genomic DNA by means of the immunoSEQ Assay, a bias-controlled multiplex PCR. As for how the authors treated the data: Within the assay, amplification of reference gene primers was used to estimate how many nucleated cells each sample contained. To quantify the absolute abundance of each unique TCRbeta CDR3 rearrangement, sequence reads were collapsed and filtered. For each sample, productive Simpson clonality was calculated by taking the square root of Simpson's diversity index across productive rearrangements. Drawn from immuneACCESS, this table holds only the in-frame rearrangements with V and J called that TCRdb kept. Clones are partly lost; checked studies trace under half to an unresolved V gene and leave the rest unexplained. Clonal size and the V and J genes are those of that table, whereas D and trimming came from the DNA. The sample records approximately 130,000 clones, about four fifths of which are singletons. The ten largest clones capture roughly 12% of the sample.

The sample belongs to a study of blood T cell repertoires in COVID-19 (dated by TCRdb to 2020 to 2022). Looking at the study overall: Samples covering the acute and convalescent phases of COVID-19 were provided by collaborators in the United States, Italy and Spain. The prospective study material was composed of cDNA or gDNA derived from T cells, B-cell-depleted T cells, or PBMCs. Subjects who had been exposed to COVID-19, were actively infected with it, or had recovered from it provided the deeply sampled blood TCRbeta repertoires that made up the dataset. A freely available public database, intended as a resource for researchers studying the immune response to SARS-CoV-2, is where the repertoires were released. Samples were obtained from the ongoing ImmuneRACE study (first 160 participants) and from about 1,300 subjects provided by 6 global collaborators. Sample metadata almost always included a de-identified subject ID, COVID-19 status, age in years and sex. Where available, HLA class I and class II types were obtained from metadata supplied by the sample provider rather than from assay-based typing. Summary of the overall study and its limitations: Clinical and demographic metadata were provided uncurated, with the amount varying by source and participant.

Each collaborating institution followed its own protocols to collect whole blood in K2EDTA tubes. For TCRbeta analysis, collaborators shipped samples in one of three forms: frozen whole blood, isolated PBMCs, or DNA extracted from either of those sample types. This clonotype originated in a human donor in a cohort sampled during active COVID-19. The sample comprised peripheral blood.

The base sequence is TGTGCCAGCAGCCATATCGGGACTAGCGGGGTCGAGCAGTACTTC. The translation is CASSHIGTSGVEQYF. The sequence joins TRBV3-1 (or the pseudogene TRBV3-2) to TRBJ2-7; 13 of the junction bases match TRBD2. The CDR3 spans 15 residues, from the cysteine through the phenylalanine. This entry keeps only the CDR3 DNA: 45 bases, framed from base 1. From a lookup of the germline V gene (reference sequence), CDR1 and CDR2 are LGHDT and YNNKEL. V loses 3 bases at its end and J loses 6 bases; junction bases beyond the gene matches: 5.